This entry features one TCR beta chain sequence. These data come from a study of cytomegalovirus exposure and HLA in healthy donors. Researchers ran the PCR with 60 Vbeta and 13 Jbeta primers. In the original analysis: Approximately 12 million of some 80 million unique TCR beta chains were shared, per a later count. Repertoires were generated with immunoSEQ multiplex PCR, while TCRdb's copy carries only in-frame clones and drops some. The V and J calls and the clone size are those of that table, but D and trimming were determined from the DNA. The sample yields 95,000 to 150,000 clones, over 60% seen once. The CDR3 spans 18 residues. Trimming removed 4 bases from V and 4 bases from J, with 20 bases in between. Germline assignment: CDR1 MNHEY and CDR2 SMNVEV (reference sequence).

The sequenced sample was PBMCs. The TCR sequence derives from a female donor in good health and CMV-seronegative. This chain links TRBV27 with TRBJ1-6; D gene ambiguous. The DNA of the CDR3 is TGTGCCAGCAGTTCTCGACCCCCGACTCAGCTTTATAATTCACCCCTCCACTTT. This codes for CASSSRPPTQLYNSPLHF.